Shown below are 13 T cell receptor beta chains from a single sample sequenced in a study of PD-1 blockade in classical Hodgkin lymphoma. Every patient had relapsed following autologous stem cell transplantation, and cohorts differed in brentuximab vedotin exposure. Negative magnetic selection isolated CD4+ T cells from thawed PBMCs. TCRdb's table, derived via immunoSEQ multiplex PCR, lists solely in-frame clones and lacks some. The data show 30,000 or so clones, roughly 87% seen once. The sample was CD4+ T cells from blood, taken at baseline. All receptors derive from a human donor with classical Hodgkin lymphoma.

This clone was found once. The CDR3 reads CASSDQPNTEAFF. The CDR3, as DNA: TGTGCCAGCAGTGACCAGCCGAACACTGAAGCTTTCTTT. The gene calls are TRBV6-4 and TRBJ1-1; D unresolved. The germline V and J ends were trimmed by 2 bases and 1 base, with 5 bases remaining between them. The CDR3 consists of 13 residues. CDR1 and CDR2 from the germline V gene are MRHNA and SNTAGT.

CDR3 sequence: CASSLGPDNTQYF. CDR3 DNA: TGTGCCAGCAGCTTAGGGCCCGACAATACGCAGTATTTT. J is TRBJ2-3 and V is TRBV11-3, with D hard to call. The V gene's germline CDR1 is SGHNT and CDR2 YENEEA. The CDR3 runs 13 residues. V lost 1 base and J 7 bases, leaving 9 bases between the germline ends. The variable domain in full, with the rest retrieved from reference TRBV11-3 and TRBJ2-3, is EAGVVQSPRYKIIEKKQPVAFWCNPISGHNTLYWYLQNLGQGPELLIRYENEEAVDDSQLPKDRFSAERLKGVDSTLKIQPAELGDSAVYLCASSLGPDNTQYFGPGTRLTVL.

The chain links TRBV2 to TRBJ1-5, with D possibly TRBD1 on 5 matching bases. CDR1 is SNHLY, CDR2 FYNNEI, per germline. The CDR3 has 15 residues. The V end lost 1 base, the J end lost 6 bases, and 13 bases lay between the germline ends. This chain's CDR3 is CASSEGPGLGQPQHF. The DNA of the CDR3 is TGTGCCAGCAGTGAAGGCCCAGGGTTGGGTCAGCCCCAGCATTTT.

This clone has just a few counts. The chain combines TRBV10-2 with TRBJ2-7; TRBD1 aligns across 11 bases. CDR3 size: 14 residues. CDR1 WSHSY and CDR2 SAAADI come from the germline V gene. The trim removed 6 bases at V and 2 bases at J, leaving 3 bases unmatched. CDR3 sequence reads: CASSGTGGPYEQYF. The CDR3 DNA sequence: TGCGCCAGCAGCGGGACAGGGGGTCCCTACGAGCAGTACTTC.

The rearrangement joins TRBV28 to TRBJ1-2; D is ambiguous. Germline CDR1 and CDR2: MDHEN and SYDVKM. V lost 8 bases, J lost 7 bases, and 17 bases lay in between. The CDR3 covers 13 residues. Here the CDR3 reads CASGGKKLGGYTF. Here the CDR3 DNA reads TGTGCCAGCGGCGGGAAAAAACTGGGTGGCTACACCTTC.

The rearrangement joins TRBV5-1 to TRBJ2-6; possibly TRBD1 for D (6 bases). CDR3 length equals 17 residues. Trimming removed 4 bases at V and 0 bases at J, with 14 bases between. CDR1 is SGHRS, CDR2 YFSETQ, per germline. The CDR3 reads CASSTNTGFSGANVLTF. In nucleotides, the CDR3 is TGCGCCAGCAGCACGAATACAGGGTTCTCTGGGGCCAACGTCCTGACTTTC.

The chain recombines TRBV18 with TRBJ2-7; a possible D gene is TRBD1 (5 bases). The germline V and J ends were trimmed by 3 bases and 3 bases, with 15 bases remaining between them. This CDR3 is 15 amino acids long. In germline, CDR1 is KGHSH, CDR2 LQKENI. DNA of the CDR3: TGTGCCAGCTCACCTGGGGTCCAGGGAAGCTACGAGCAGTACTTC. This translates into CASSPGVQGSYEQYF. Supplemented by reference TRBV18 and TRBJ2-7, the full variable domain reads NAGVMQNPRHLVRRRGQEARLRCSPMKGHSHVYWYRQLPEEGLKFMVYLQKENIIDESGMPKERFSAEFPKEGPSILRIQQVVRGDSAAYFCASSPGVQGSYEQYFGPGTRLTVT.

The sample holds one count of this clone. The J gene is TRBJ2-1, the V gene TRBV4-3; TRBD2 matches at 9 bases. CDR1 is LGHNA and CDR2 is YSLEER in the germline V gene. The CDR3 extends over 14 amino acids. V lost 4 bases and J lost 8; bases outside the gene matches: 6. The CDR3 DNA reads TGCGCCAGCAGCCGGGTAGCGGGAGTGGATGAGCAGTTCTTC. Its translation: CASSRVAGVDEQFF.

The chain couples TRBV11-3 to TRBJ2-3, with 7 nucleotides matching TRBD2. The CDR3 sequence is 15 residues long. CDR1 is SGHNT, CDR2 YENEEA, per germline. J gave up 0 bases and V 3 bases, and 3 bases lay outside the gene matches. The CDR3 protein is CASSFSGTSTDTQYF. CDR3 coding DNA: TGTGCCAGCAGCTTCAGCGGGACTAGCACAGATACGCAGTATTTT.

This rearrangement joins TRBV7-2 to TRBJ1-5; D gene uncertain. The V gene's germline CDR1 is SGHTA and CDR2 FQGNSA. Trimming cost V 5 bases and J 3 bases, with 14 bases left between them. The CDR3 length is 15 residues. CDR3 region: CASSKFLDHNQPQHF. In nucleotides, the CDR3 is TGTGCCAGCAGCAAATTTCTGGACCACAATCAGCCCCAGCATTTT.

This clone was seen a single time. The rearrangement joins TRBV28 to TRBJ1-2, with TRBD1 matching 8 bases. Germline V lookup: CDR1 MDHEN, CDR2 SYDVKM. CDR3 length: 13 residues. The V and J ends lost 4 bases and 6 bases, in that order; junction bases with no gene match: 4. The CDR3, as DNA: TGTGCCAGCAGTTACAGGGGGTCTCATGGCTACACCTTC. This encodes CASSYRGSHGYTF.

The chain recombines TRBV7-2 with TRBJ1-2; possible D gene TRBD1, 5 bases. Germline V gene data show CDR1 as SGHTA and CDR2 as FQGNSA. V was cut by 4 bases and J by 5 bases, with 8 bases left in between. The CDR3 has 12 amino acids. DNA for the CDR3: TGTGCCAGCAGCTCACGACAGTATGGCTACACCTTC. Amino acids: CASSSRQYGYTF.

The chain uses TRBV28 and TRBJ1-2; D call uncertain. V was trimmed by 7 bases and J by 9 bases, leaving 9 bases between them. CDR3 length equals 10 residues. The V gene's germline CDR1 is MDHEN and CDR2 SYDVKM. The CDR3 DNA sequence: TGTGCCAGCAAGGACGCTAGCTACACCTTC. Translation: CASKDASYTF.